This T cell receptor (beta chain) was profiled in a study of blood T cell repertoires in COVID-19. This clone was observed a handful of times. Assay: immunoSEQ multiplex PCR; the TCRdb copy retains only in-frame clones and omits some. The sample yields fewer than 110,000 clones, about three quarters seen once. This CDR3 comprises 12 residues. The germline gives CDR1 KGHDR, CDR2 SFDVKD. V gave up 9 bases and J gave up 6 bases; unmatched junction bases: 4. Sequenced input: peripheral blood. The genes are TRBV24-1 and TRBJ2-1, with TRBD2 matching 7 bases. The source is a man aged 70-80 years with acute or convalescent COVID-19. The CDR3 reads CATGGEGNEQFF. DNA of the CDR3: TGTGCCACCGGGGGGGAGGGCAATGAGCAGTTCTTC.